The 22 T cell receptor beta chains reported below all come from one sample, sequenced in a study of beta chain features in type 1 diabetes. All of the isolated RNA was reverse transcribed, so expressed TCRB transcripts were sequenced. Clones were read by immunoSEQ multiplex PCR, and TCRdb kept only the in-frame ones, dropping some. The sample shows hundreds of thousands of clones, 30% of them seen only once. Sample: naive CD4+ T cells from blood. These receptors all stem from a man aged 18 to 29 in good health.

The genes are TRBV5-1 and TRBJ1-5; unclear D gene. Looked up from germline, CDR1 is SGHRS and CDR2 is YFSETQ. This CDR3 spans 13 amino acids. V gave up 4 bases and J gave up 6 bases, with 11 bases separating them. The CDR3 DNA sequence: TGCGCCAGCAGCCAATCACTTGGTCAGCCCCAGCATTTT. It is translated as CASSQSLGQPQHF.

This clone was counted a few times. V is TRBV7-2 and J is TRBJ2-3; D gene uncertain. Germline V gene sequence: CDR1 SGHTA, CDR2 FQGNSA. The CDR3 is 16 residues long. V shed 4 bases and J shed 6 bases, with 20 bases lying between them. CDR3 residues: CASSSRLVTRFDTQYF. CDR3 DNA: TGTGCCAGCAGCTCGCGACTGGTGACACGTTTTGATACGCAGTATTTT.

The chain is built from TRBV9 and TRBJ2-2, with 8 bases lining up with TRBD1. Germline lookup yields CDR1 SGDLS and CDR2 YYNGEE. The CDR3 contains 16 residues. V trimming: 0 bases; J trimming: 3 bases; junction bases outside the gene matches: 4. The CDR3 is CASSVGTGKDTGELFF. For the CDR3, the DNA is TGTGCCAGCAGCGTAGGGACAGGGAAGGACACCGGGGAGCTGTTTTTT.

Regarding this clone: At the DNA level, this CDR3 is encoded by other sequences in the same sample as well. CDR3 residues: CASSFGLAGPTDTQYF. The CDR3 nucleotides are TGTGCCAGCAGTTTTGGACTAGCGGGCCCCACAGATACGCAGTATTTT. The rearrangement links TRBV7-2 to TRBJ2-3; TRBD2 matches 11 bases. The CDR3 has 16 amino acids. The ends lost 6 bases at V and 2 bases at J; junction bases unmatched: 7. From germline, CDR1 is SGHTA and CDR2 FQGNSA.

The CDR3 reads CASSPNGVGLVHEQFF. CDR3 DNA: TGCGCCAGCAGCCCGAATGGAGTAGGACTAGTCCATGAGCAGTTCTTC. V gene TRBV5-1 combines with J gene TRBJ2-1; the match to TRBD2 covers 7 bases. V lost 4 bases to trimming and J lost 8 bases; unmatched junction nucleotides: 15. This CDR3 contains 16 residues. The germline CDR1 and CDR2 sequences are SGHRS and YFSETQ.

V is TRBV29-1 and J is TRBJ2-7; 8 bases are a match to TRBD1. Per germline, CDR1 SQVTM and CDR2 ANQGSEA. The CDR3 has 13 amino acids. Trimming took 5 bases from V and 3 from J; bases not matched to a gene: 6. CDR3 amino acids: CSVSGQGYYEQYF. CDR3 DNA: TGCAGCGTTTCTGGACAGGGATACTACGAGCAGTACTTC.

The chain combines TRBV7-2 with TRBJ1-2; the D gene is possibly TRBD1 (5 bases). Trimming pared 5 bases from V and 5 bases from J, leaving 15 bases between. CDR3 length: 14 amino acids. Germline V CDR1 and CDR2: SGHTA, FQGNSA. The CDR3 DNA reads TGTGCCAGCAGCCCCCGTGGGGGTGGGTATGGCTACACCTTC. The encoded protein is CASSPRGGGYGYTF.

The chain joins TRBV6-5 to TRBJ2-1; 10 bases agree with TRBD2. Germline-derived CDR1 and CDR2 are MNHEY and SVGAGI. CDR3 length equals 15 residues. The trim removed 4 bases at V and 0 bases at J, leaving 0 bases unmatched. The CDR3: CASSSSGGSYNEQFF. The CDR3 DNA reads TGTGCCAGCAGTTCTAGCGGGGGCTCCTACAATGAGCAGTTCTTC.

The rearrangement uses TRBV7-2 and TRBJ2-3; D not certain. The CDR3 sequence is 12 residues long. V shed 1 base and J shed 9 bases, with 8 bases lying between them. The germline V gene has CDR1 SGHTA and CDR2 FQGNSA. CDR3 sequence: CASSLEIATQYF. The DNA for the CDR3 is TGTGCCAGCAGCTTAGAAATAGCCACGCAGTATTTT.

The chain uses TRBV30 and TRBJ2-7; TRBD1 aligns across 8 bases. V gave up 5 bases and J gave up 5 bases; unmatched junction bases: 5. Germline loops: CDR1 GTSNPN, CDR2 SVGIG (reference sequence). The CDR3 runs to 12 residues. This CDR3 is CAWGQGFHEQYF. The CDR3 nucleotides are TGTGCCTGGGGACAGGGCTTCCACGAGCAGTACTTC.

The rearrangement joins TRBV2 to TRBJ1-2; D ambiguous. Germline-derived CDR1 and CDR2 are SNHLY and FYNNEI. The CDR3 loop spans 13 amino acids. With 2 bases removed from V and 7 bases from J, the gap between germline ends came to 11 bases. The chain's CDR3 is CASSESVLGGYTF. CDR3 sequence (DNA): TGTGCCAGCAGTGAAAGTGTGCTGGGTGGCTACACCTTC. Supplemented by reference TRBV2 and TRBJ1-2, the full variable domain reads EPEVTQTPSHQVTQMGQEVILRCVPISNHLYFYWYRQILGQKVEFLVSFYNNEISEKSEIFDDQFSVERPDGSNFTLKIRSTKLEDSAMYFCASSESVLGGYTFGSGTRLTVV.

This clone was counted a few times. Other nucleotide sequences from this sample produce the same CDR3. V gene TRBV5-1 combines with J gene TRBJ2-3, with 8 bases identical to TRBD2. Trimming cost V 4 bases and J 0 bases; bases outside gene matches: 1. Germline CDR1 SGHRS, CDR2 YFSETQ. The CDR3 has 14 residues. The CDR3 DNA sequence: TGCGCCAGCAGCCCTAGCGGGAGCACAGATACGCAGTATTTT. Its translation: CASSPSGSTDTQYF.

This clone came up a few times. V is TRBV7-9 and J is TRBJ2-3; D gene unclear. Trimming took 5 bases from V and 0 from J, leaving 15 bases between them. CDR1 and CDR2 (germline): SEHNR, FQNEAQ (reference sequence). The length of the CDR3 is 16 residues. The CDR3 region is CASSAGPRQSTDTQYF. The CDR3 nucleotides read TGTGCCAGCAGCGCCGGGCCGAGACAAAGCACAGATACGCAGTATTTT.

This clone was recorded a few times. The chain carries TRBV6-6 and TRBJ2-5, with 12 bases identical to TRBD2. The germline V gene has CDR1 MNHNY and CDR2 SVGAGI (reference sequence). This CDR3 is 12 amino acids long. V was pared by 10 bases and J by 5 bases, with 2 bases of the junction left unmatched. The CDR3 here is CATGLAGETQYF. CDR3 coding DNA: TGTGCCACTGGACTAGCGGGGGAGACCCAGTACTTC.

V usage is TRBV29-1 and J usage is TRBJ2-5, with D perhaps TRBD1 (6 bases). CDR3 length equals 14 residues. CDR1 and CDR2 from the germline V gene are SQVTM and ANQGSEA. Between the trimmed V and J ends, which lost 7 bases and 4 bases, there was a span of 19 bases. The CDR3: CSALPGAFRETQYF. The CDR3 DNA follows: TGCAGCGCCCTCCCAGGGGCATTTCGAGAGACCCAGTACTTC.

The CDR3 nucleotides read TGTGCCAGCAGGGGCCGAGACACCGAAGAGACCCAGTACTTC. Translation gives CASRGRDTEETQYF. The genes are TRBV5-4 and TRBJ2-5; D unclear. The CDR3 covers 14 residues. Germline CDR1 is SGHNT and CDR2 is YYREEE (reference sequence). The V end was cut by 5 bases, the J end by 3 bases, with 14 bases between.

This clone was detected only a few times. This specimen includes other DNA sequences encoding the same CDR3. The chain employs TRBV9 and TRBJ2-1; D possibly corresponds to TRBD2 (7 bases). Germline CDR1 is SGDLS and CDR2 is YYNGEE. This CDR3 has 16 residues. Trimming cost V 0 bases and J 2 bases, with 12 bases left between them. Written as DNA, the CDR3 is TGTGCCAGCAGCGTAGTTTCGGGGGGCGCCTACAATGAGCAGTTCTTC. It encodes CASSVVSGGAYNEQFF.

The chain has TRBV9 and TRBJ2-3, with 7 bases fitting TRBD2. Germline loops: CDR1 SGDLS, CDR2 YYNGEE. The V gene end was trimmed by 4 bases and the J gene end by 4 bases; junction bases not matched to a gene: 6. The length of the CDR3 is 14 residues. CDR3 nucleotide sequence: TGTGCCAGCAGCCCGGGACTAACGCCAGATACGCAGTATTTT. Protein sequence: CASSPGLTPDTQYF.

This rearrangement joins TRBV30 to TRBJ2-5; TRBD2 might be the D (5 bases). The germline V gene encodes CDR1 GTSNPN and CDR2 SVGIG (reference sequence). The CDR3 has 12 residues. Trimming cost V 2 bases and J 4 bases, with 8 bases left between them. Here the CDR3 reads CAWSQSGETQYF. The DNA for the CDR3 is TGTGCCTGGAGTCAAAGCGGAGAGACCCAGTACTTC.

The V call is TRBV29-1, the J call TRBJ2-3, with TRBD1 as a possible D gene (6 bases). The V end lost 1 base, the J end lost 2 bases, and 10 bases lay between the germline ends. Germline CDR1 SQVTM, CDR2 ANQGSEA. This CDR3 is built from 14 residues. The CDR3 coding sequence is TGCAGCGTTGAAGGGACAGCGACCACAGATACGCAGTATTTT. Its protein product is CSVEGTATTDTQYF.

The V call is TRBV30, the J call TRBJ1-3, with D uncertain. Looked up from germline, CDR1 is GTSNPN and CDR2 is SVGIG (reference sequence). V was trimmed by 2 bases and J by 1 base, leaving 3 bases between them. The CDR3 sequence is 12 residues long. The CDR3 DNA follows: TGTGCCTGGAGTTGGTCTGGAAACACCATATATTTT. Amino acid sequence: CAWSWSGNTIYF.

The V gene is TRBV13, the J gene TRBJ2-7; no reliable D call. V was pared by 1 base and J by 0 bases, with 7 bases between. The CDR3 sequence is 14 residues long. The germline CDR1 and CDR2 sequences are PRHDT and FYEKMQ (reference sequence). CDR3 loop: CASSLEAFSYEQYF. The CDR3 DNA follows: TGTGCCAGCAGCTTAGAAGCGTTCTCCTACGAGCAGTACTTC.